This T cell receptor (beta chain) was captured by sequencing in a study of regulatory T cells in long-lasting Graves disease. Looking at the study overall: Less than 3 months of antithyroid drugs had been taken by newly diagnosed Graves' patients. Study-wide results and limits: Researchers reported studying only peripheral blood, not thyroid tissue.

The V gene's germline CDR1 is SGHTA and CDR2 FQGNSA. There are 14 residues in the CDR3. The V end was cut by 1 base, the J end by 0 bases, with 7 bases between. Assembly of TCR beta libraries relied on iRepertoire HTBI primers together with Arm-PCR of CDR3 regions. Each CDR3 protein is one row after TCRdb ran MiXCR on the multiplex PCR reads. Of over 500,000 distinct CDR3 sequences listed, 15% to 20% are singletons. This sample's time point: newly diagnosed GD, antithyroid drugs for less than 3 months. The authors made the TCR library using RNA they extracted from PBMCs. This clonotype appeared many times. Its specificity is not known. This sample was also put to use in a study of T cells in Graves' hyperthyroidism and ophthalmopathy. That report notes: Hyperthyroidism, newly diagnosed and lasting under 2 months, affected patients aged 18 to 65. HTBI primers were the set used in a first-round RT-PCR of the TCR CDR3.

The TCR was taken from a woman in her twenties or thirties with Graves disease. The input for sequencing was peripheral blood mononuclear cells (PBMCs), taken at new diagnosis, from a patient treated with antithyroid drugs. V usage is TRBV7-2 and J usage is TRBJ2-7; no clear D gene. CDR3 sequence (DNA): TGTGCCAGCAGCTTAGGAGCGACCTCCTACGAGCAGTACTTC. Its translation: CASSLGATSYEQYF.